This is a list of T cell receptor beta chains from one sample in a study of shared clonotypes between healthy human individuals. Libraries were prepared by immunoSEQ multiplex PCR; TCRdb keeps only in-frame clonotypes and omits some of them. Counted here are 2.5 million or so clones, roughly 92% occurring once; the ten biggest clones make up under 0.15%. Sequenced input: naive CD4+ T cells sorted from blood. The receptor set was obtained from a man between 18 and 35 years old in good health. Both conserved end residues are part of each CDR3. Fields, in order: CDR3 DNA, CDR3 protein, V gene, J gene, D gene, clone size. A D gene is named only where the DNA matches it firmly. Clone size is shown for a subset of rows, as once, few, many or a class of expanded clone.

cdr3_nt: TGTGCCAGCAGGGTGACCCTAGGGGAAAAACTGTTTTTT
cdr3_aa: CASRVTLGEKLFF
v_call: TRBV2
j_call: TRBJ1-4
d_call: NA
clone_size: NA

cdr3_nt: TGTGCCAGCAGTTTGGCCAGCTCGCCTTTGTACGAGCAGTACTTC
cdr3_aa: CASSLASSPLYEQYF
v_call: TRBV27
j_call: TRBJ2-7
d_call: NA
clone_size: NA

cdr3_nt: TGTGCTAGCAGCTTGGACACGACTACGACGCAGTACTTC
cdr3_aa: CASSLDTTTTQYF
v_call: TRBV7-7
j_call: TRBJ2-7
d_call: NA
clone_size: once

cdr3_nt: TGCGCCAGCAGCTCCCCGGGACAGGACTCCTACGAGCAGTACTTC
cdr3_aa: CASSSPGQDSYEQYF
v_call: TRBV5-1
j_call: TRBJ2-7
d_call: TRBD1
clone_size: NA

cdr3_nt: TGCGCCAGCAGCTTGGATCCGGGTTCGAACACTGAAGCTTTCTTT
cdr3_aa: CASSLDPGSNTEAFF
v_call: TRBV5-1
j_call: TRBJ1-1
d_call: NA
clone_size: NA

cdr3_nt: TGTGCCAGTAGTATAGGAGGGGGAGAGACCCAGTACTTC
cdr3_aa: CASSIGGGETQYF
v_call: TRBV19
j_call: TRBJ2-5
d_call: NA
clone_size: NA

cdr3_nt: TGTGCCAGCAGGGAACAGAACACCGGGGAGCTGTTTTTT
cdr3_aa: CASREQNTGELFF
v_call: TRBV6-1
j_call: TRBJ2-2
d_call: NA
clone_size: few

cdr3_nt: TGTGCCAGCAGCTTGGGACAGAGAAGCAATCAGCCCCAGCATTTT
cdr3_aa: CASSLGQRSNQPQHF
v_call: TRBV5-6
j_call: TRBJ1-5
d_call: NA
clone_size: NA

cdr3_nt: TGTGCCAGCAGCCCCCAAGCGGGAGCCGGCGAGCAGTACTTC
cdr3_aa: CASSPQAGAGEQYF
v_call: TRBV7-9
j_call: TRBJ2-7
d_call: TRBD2
clone_size: many

cdr3_nt: TGCGCCAGCAGCCAAGAAGCGGGGGGGTACACCGGGGAGCTGTTTTTT
cdr3_aa: CASSQEAGGYTGELFF
v_call: TRBV4-3
j_call: TRBJ2-2
d_call: TRBD2
clone_size: once

cdr3_nt: TGTGCCTGGAGTGATGGGGCTAGCGGGAGGAGCTCCTACAATGAGCAGTTCTTC
cdr3_aa: CAWSDGASGRSSYNEQFF
v_call: TRBV30
j_call: TRBJ2-1
d_call: TRBD2
clone_size: NA

cdr3_nt: TGTGCCAGCAGCCCCGCGAGGGGACAGTCCCCCTACGAGCAGTACTTC
cdr3_aa: CASSPARGQSPYEQYF
v_call: TRBV7-9
j_call: TRBJ2-7
d_call: TRBD1
clone_size: NA

cdr3_nt: TGTGCCAGCAGCTTAGTATGGGGGCCCGGGGAGCTGTTTTTT
cdr3_aa: CASSLVWGPGELFF
v_call: TRBV7-2
j_call: TRBJ2-2
d_call: NA
clone_size: once

cdr3_nt: TGTGCCAGCAGCCGCGACCCCGGGGCGCTCTACAATGAGCAGTTCTTC
cdr3_aa: CASSRDPGALYNEQFF
v_call: TRBV11-2
j_call: TRBJ2-1
d_call: NA
clone_size: NA

cdr3_nt: TGCGCCAGCAGCTCCCTTGGGGGGAACACTGAAGCTTTCTTT
cdr3_aa: CASSSLGGNTEAFF
v_call: TRBV5-1
j_call: TRBJ1-1
d_call: NA
clone_size: NA

cdr3_nt: TGCAGCGTTGAAGCCCGCCATAGGGGGTTGGGCACTGAAGCTTTCTTT
cdr3_aa: CSVEARHRGLGTEAFF
v_call: TRBV29-1
j_call: TRBJ1-1
d_call: NA
clone_size: NA

cdr3_nt: TGCGCCAGCAGCCAAGAGGGCGACCGGCGCCCTGGGGCCAACGTCCTGACTTTC
cdr3_aa: CASSQEGDRRPGANVLTF
v_call: TRBV4-1
j_call: TRBJ2-6
d_call: NA
clone_size: NA

cdr3_nt: TGTGCCAGCTCAAGCCGACTAGCGCCTAGCACAGATACGCAGTATTTT
cdr3_aa: CASSSRLAPSTDTQYF
v_call: TRBV18
j_call: TRBJ2-3
d_call: TRBD2
clone_size: NA

cdr3_nt: TGCGCCAGCAGCCAAGAATGGCAGAGTCGAAACATTCAGTACTTC
cdr3_aa: CASSQEWQSRNIQYF
v_call: TRBV4-3
j_call: TRBJ2-4
d_call: NA
clone_size: NA

cdr3_nt: TGTGCCAGCACGGAATCAACTAATGAAAAACTGTTTTTT
cdr3_aa: CASTESTNEKLFF
v_call: TRBV18
j_call: TRBJ1-4
d_call: NA
clone_size: NA

cdr3_nt: TGTGCCAGCAGTTTATGGGGCCCGCAAAAAGCCAAAAACATTCAGTACTTC
cdr3_aa: CASSLWGPQKAKNIQYF
v_call: TRBV27
j_call: TRBJ2-4
d_call: NA
clone_size: NA

cdr3_nt: TGTGCCACCAGCAGAGATCGGATGGGGGCCCCCGGGGGCCCTCTACTTCAAGAGACCCAGTACTTC
cdr3_aa: CATSRDRMGAPGGPLLQETQYF
v_call: TRBV15
j_call: TRBJ2-5
d_call: NA
clone_size: NA

cdr3_nt: TGTGCCAGCAGTCCCCGGACAGGGCCGGGTGGCTACACCTTC
cdr3_aa: CASSPRTGPGGYTF
v_call: TRBV28
j_call: TRBJ1-2
d_call: TRBD1
clone_size: NA

cdr3_nt: TGTGCCAGCAGGCCCTCTCGGGGCCTAGCGTACAATGAGCAGTTCTTC
cdr3_aa: CASRPSRGLAYNEQFF
v_call: TRBV2
j_call: TRBJ2-1
d_call: NA
clone_size: NA

cdr3_nt: TGTGCCACCAGCAGAGGGGGACTAGCGGGAGACGAGCAGTACTTC
cdr3_aa: CATSRGGLAGDEQYF
v_call: TRBV15
j_call: TRBJ2-7
d_call: TRBD2
clone_size: NA

cdr3_nt: TGTGCCAGCAGCAATGGGAAGGGTTTAACTTATTCACCCCTCCACTTT
cdr3_aa: CASSNGKGLTYSPLHF
v_call: TRBV21-1
j_call: TRBJ1-6
d_call: NA
clone_size: NA

cdr3_nt: TGTGCCAGCAGCGGACAGTCCAATGAGCAGTTCTTC
cdr3_aa: CASSGQSNEQFF
v_call: TRBV5-6
j_call: TRBJ2-1
d_call: NA
clone_size: NA

cdr3_nt: TGTGCCAGCAGTGGGGTGGGGATCTGGCAGCCCCAGCATTTT
cdr3_aa: CASSGVGIWQPQHF
v_call: TRBV2
j_call: TRBJ1-5
d_call: NA
clone_size: once

cdr3_nt: TGTGCCAGCAGTTACCTCATGGGGGGGGCTGGTGGCTACACCTTC
cdr3_aa: CASSYLMGGAGGYTF
v_call: TRBV6-5
j_call: TRBJ1-2
d_call: NA
clone_size: NA

cdr3_nt: TGCGCCAGCAGTTCACTAGCGGGGGGTGGAGAGACCCAGTACTTC
cdr3_aa: CASSSLAGGGETQYF
v_call: TRBV5-1
j_call: TRBJ2-5
d_call: TRBD2
clone_size: NA

cdr3_nt: TGCGCCAGCAGCTTGGACAGGGGATCCAAAAACATTCAGTACTTC
cdr3_aa: CASSLDRGSKNIQYF
v_call: TRBV5-1
j_call: TRBJ2-4
d_call: TRBD1
clone_size: NA

cdr3_nt: TGTGCCAGCAGTGGACAGGTGGCTTTAGGGACTGAAGCTTTCTTT
cdr3_aa: CASSGQVALGTEAFF
v_call: TRBV6-1
j_call: TRBJ1-1
d_call: NA
clone_size: NA

cdr3_nt: TGCGCCAGCAGCTTGGCAGGGGTCGGTGGCTACACCTTC
cdr3_aa: CASSLAGVGGYTF
v_call: TRBV5-1
j_call: TRBJ1-2
d_call: NA
clone_size: many

cdr3_nt: TGCGCCAGCAGCCAAGTTATGGAGTACGGAAACACCATATATTTT
cdr3_aa: CASSQVMEYGNTIYF
v_call: TRBV4-3
j_call: TRBJ1-3
d_call: NA
clone_size: NA

cdr3_nt: TGTGCCAGTTTTCGGACAGGCCAAACCGGCGGGGAGCTGTTTTTT
cdr3_aa: CASFRTGQTGGELFF
v_call: TRBV6-6
j_call: TRBJ2-2
d_call: TRBD1
clone_size: NA

cdr3_nt: TGTGCCAGCAGCTCCTCGGCCCCCTCGCAGTATTTT
cdr3_aa: CASSSSAPSQYF
v_call: TRBV13
j_call: TRBJ2-3
d_call: NA
clone_size: NA

cdr3_nt: TGTGCCAGCAGTTTTTCGGCAGGGAGGGAAAAACTGTTTTTT
cdr3_aa: CASSFSAGREKLFF
v_call: TRBV27
j_call: TRBJ1-4
d_call: NA
clone_size: few

cdr3_nt: TGTGCCAGTATTGAGGGAACAGGGGGCGGCTATGGCTACACCTTC
cdr3_aa: CASIEGTGGGYGYTF
v_call: TRBV19
j_call: TRBJ1-2
d_call: TRBD1
clone_size: NA

cdr3_nt: TGCGCCAGCAGCCAGGGGGATATAGAGACCCAGTACTTC
cdr3_aa: CASSQGDIETQYF
v_call: TRBV4-1
j_call: TRBJ2-5
d_call: NA
clone_size: NA

cdr3_nt: TGTGCCAGCAGCTCGGGACTAGCGGGGGGCGAGCAGTACTTC
cdr3_aa: CASSSGLAGGEQYF
v_call: TRBV7-9
j_call: TRBJ2-7
d_call: TRBD2
clone_size: NA

cdr3_nt: TGCGCCAGCAATCGCGGGGGTTCCTCCTACGAGCAGTACTTC
cdr3_aa: CASNRGGSSYEQYF
v_call: TRBV5-1
j_call: TRBJ2-7
d_call: TRBD2
clone_size: NA